This T cell receptor beta chain comes out of a study of beta chain features in type 1 diabetes. Study details: Over all samples combined, fewer than 140,000,000 sorted cells were examined. Overall study findings and caveats: When Type 1 diabetes patients were examined, their TCRB CDR3s proved moderately but significantly shorter in all four CD4+ subsets.

Every isolated RNA sample was fully reverse transcribed, so sequencing captured expressed TCRB transcripts. Here immunoSEQ multiplex PCR was the method, and the copy in TCRdb shows in-frame clones only, minus some. The sample includes roughly 700,000 clones, around an eighth of them seen just once. A sort by CD45RO/CCR7/CD25/CD127/CD95/CD27 yielded CD4+ naive, central memory, regulatory and stem cell-like memory cells. About this clone itself: Its antigen is currently unknown.

This CDR3 is built from 14 residues. Per the germline V gene, CDR1 is SGDLS and CDR2 is YYNGEE. The trim removed 3 bases at V and 12 bases at J, leaving 10 bases unmatched. V and J are TRBV9 and TRBJ2-1; 9 nucleotides agree with TRBD2. The specimen sequenced was naive CD4+ T cells from blood. The source is a man in his late teens or twenties with type 1 diabetes. The CDR3 DNA sequence: TGTGCCAGCAGCGGCCCTGCGGGGGGGACTCTGCAGTTCTTC. Translation gives CASSGPAGGTLQFF.